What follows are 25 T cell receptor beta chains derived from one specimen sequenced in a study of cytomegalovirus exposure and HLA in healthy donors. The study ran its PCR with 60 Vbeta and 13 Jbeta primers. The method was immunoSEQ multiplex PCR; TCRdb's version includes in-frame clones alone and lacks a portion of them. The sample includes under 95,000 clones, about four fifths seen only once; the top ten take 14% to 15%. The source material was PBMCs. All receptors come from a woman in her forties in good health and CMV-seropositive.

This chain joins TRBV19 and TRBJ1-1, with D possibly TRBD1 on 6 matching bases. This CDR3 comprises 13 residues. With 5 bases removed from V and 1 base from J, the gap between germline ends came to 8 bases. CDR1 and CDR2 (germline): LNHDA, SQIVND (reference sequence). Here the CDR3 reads CASSGDTNTEAFF. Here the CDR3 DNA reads TGTGCCAGTAGTGGGGACACGAACACTGAAGCTTTCTTT.

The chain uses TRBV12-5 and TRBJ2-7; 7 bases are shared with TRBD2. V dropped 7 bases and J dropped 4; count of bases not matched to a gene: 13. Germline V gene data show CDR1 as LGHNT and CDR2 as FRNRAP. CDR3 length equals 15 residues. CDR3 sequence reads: CASAGGSGPPYEQYF. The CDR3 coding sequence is TGTGCTAGTGCCGGGGGGTCTGGGCCTCCTTACGAGCAGTACTTC.

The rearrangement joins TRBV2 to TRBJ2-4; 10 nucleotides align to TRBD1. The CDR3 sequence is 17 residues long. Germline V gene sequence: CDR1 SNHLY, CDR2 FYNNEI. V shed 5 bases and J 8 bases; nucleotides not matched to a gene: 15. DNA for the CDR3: TGTGCCAGCAGTTTCCTCGGGACAGGGGTTGGCGGAGACATTCAGTACTTC. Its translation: CASSFLGTGVGGDIQYF.

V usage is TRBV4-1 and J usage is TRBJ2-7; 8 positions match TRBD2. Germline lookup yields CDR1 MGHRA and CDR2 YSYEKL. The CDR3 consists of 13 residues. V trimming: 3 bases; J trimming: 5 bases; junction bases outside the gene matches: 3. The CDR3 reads CASSHGGRNEQYF. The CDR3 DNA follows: TGCGCCAGCAGCCACGGCGGGAGGAACGAGCAGTACTTC.

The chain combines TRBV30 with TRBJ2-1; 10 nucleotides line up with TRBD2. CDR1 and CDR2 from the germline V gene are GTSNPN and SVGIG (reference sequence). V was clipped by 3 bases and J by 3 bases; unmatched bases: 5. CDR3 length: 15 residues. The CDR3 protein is CAWRPGTSDYNEQFF. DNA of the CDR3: TGTGCCTGGAGACCCGGGACTAGCGACTACAATGAGCAGTTCTTC.

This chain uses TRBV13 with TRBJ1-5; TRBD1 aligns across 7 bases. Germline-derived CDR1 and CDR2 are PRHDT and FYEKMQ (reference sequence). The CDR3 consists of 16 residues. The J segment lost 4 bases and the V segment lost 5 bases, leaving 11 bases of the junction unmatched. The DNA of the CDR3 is TGTGCCAGCAGCATTCGCCGGGACAGAAAAAATCAGCCCCAGCATTTT. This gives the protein CASSIRRDRKNQPQHF.

The CDR3 loop reads CASRLTGTQPQHF. CDR3 in DNA: TGTGCCAGCAGGTTGACAGGGACTCAGCCCCAGCATTTT. The rearrangement links TRBV28 to TRBJ1-5; 7 bases are shared with TRBD1. The V segment lost 6 bases and the J segment 6 bases; nucleotides outside the gene matches: 5. CDR1 is MDHEN and CDR2 is SYDVKM in the germline V gene. The CDR3 has 13 amino acids.

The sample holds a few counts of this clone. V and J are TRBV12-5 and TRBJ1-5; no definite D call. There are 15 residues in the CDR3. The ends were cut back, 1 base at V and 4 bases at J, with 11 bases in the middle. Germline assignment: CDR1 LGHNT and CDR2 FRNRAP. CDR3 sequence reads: CASGLEQVGNQPQHF. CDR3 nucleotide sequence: TGTGCTAGTGGTTTGGAGCAGGTAGGTAATCAGCCCCAGCATTTT. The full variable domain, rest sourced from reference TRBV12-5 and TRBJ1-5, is DARVTQTPRHKVTEMGQEVTMRCQPILGHNTVFWYRQTMMQGLELLAYFRNRAPLDDSGMPKDRFSAEMPDATLATLKIQPSEPRDSAVYFCASGLEQVGNQPQHFGDGTRLSIL.

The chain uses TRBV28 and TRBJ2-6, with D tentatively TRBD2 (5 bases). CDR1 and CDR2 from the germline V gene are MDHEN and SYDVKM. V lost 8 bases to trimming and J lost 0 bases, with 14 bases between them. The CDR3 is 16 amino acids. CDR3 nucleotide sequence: TGTGCCAGCTCATCCACGGGATACTCTGGGGCCAACGTCCTGACTTTC. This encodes CASSSTGYSGANVLTF.

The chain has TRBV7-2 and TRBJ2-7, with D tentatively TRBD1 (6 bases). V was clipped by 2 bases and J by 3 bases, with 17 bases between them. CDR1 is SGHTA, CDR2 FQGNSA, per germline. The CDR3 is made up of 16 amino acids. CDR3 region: CASSLRDNARGYEQYF. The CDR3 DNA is TGTGCCAGCAGCTTAAGGGACAACGCCCGAGGCTACGAGCAGTACTTC. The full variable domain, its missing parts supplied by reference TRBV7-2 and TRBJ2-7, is GAGVSQSPSNKVTEKGKDVELRCDPISGHTALYWYRQSLGQGLEFLIYFQGNSAPDKSGLPSDRFSAERTGGSVSTLTIQRTQQEDSAVYLCASSLRDNARGYEQYFGPGTRLTVT.

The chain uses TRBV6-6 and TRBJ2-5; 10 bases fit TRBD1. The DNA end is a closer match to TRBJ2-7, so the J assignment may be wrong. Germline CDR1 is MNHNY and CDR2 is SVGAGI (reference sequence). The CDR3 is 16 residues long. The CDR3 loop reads CASSPGPRDRGNEQYF. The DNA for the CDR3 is TGTGCCAGCAGCCCCGGACCGCGGGACAGGGGTAACGAGCAGTACTTC.

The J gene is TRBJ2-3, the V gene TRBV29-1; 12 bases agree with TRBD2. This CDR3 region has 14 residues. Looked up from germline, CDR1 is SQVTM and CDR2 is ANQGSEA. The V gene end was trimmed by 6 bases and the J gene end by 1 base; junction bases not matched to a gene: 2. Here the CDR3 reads CSVTSGRGTDTQYF. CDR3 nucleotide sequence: TGCAGCGTGACTAGCGGGAGAGGCACAGATACGCAGTATTTT.

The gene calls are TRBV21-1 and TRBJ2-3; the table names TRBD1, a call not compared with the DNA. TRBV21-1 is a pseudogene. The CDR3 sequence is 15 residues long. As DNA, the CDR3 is TGTGCCAGCAGCCGGGACAGGAGTTACACAGATACGCAGTATTTT. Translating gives CASSRDRSYTDTQYF.

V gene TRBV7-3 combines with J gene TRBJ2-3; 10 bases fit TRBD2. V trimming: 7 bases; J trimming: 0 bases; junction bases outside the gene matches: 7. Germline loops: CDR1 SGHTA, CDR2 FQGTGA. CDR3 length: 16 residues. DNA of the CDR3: TGTGCCAGCACCCTTAGCGGGGGGACTAGCACAGATACGCAGTATTTT. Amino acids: CASTLSGGTSTDTQYF.

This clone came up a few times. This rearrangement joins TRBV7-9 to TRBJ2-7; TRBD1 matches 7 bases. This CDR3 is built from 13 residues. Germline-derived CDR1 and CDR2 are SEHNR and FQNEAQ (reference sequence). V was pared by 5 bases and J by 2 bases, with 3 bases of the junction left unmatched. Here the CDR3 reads CASSATGTYEQYF. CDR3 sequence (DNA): TGTGCCAGCAGCGCGACAGGGACCTACGAGCAGTACTTC. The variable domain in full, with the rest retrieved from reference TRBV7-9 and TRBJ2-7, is DTGVSQNPRHKITKRGQNVTFRCDPISEHNRLYWYRQTLGQGPEFLTYFQNEAQLEKSRLLSDRFSAERPKGSFSTLEIQRTEQGDSAMYLCASSATGTYEQYFGPGTRLTVT.

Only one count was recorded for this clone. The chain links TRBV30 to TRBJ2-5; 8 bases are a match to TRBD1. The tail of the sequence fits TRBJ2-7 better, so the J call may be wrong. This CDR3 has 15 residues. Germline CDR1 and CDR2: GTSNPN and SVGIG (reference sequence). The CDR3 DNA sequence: TGTGCCTGGGCCAAGGGACAGGCGAGCTCCTACGAGCAGTACTTC. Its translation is CAWAKGQASSYEQYF.

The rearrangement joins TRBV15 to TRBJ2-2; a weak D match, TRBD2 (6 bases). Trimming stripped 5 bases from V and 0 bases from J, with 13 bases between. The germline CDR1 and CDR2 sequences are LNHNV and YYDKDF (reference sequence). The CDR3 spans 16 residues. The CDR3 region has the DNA TGTGCCACCAGCCCTATGCGCGGGGCGAACACCGGGGAGCTGTTTTTT. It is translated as CATSPMRGANTGELFF.

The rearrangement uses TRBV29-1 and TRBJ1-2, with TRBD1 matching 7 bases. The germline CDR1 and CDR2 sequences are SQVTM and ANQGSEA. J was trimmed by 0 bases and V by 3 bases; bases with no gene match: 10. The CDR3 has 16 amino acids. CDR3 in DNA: TGCAGCGTTGACCAACTCCGGGACAGAACTAACTATGGCTACACCTTC. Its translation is CSVDQLRDRTNYGYTF.

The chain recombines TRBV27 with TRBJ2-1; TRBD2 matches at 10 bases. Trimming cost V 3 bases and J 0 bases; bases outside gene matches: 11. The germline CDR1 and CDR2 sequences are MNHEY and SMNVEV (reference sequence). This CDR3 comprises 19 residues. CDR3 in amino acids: CASSFLSSSSGSSYNEQFF. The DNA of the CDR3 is TGTGCCAGCAGTTTCCTCTCGTCGTCTAGCGGGAGCTCCTACAATGAGCAGTTCTTC.

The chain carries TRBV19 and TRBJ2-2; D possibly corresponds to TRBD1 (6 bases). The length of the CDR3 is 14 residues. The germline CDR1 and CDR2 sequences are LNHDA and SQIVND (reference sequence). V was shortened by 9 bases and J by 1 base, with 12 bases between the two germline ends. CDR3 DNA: TGTGCCAGCAACAGGGAAAAGAACACCGGGGAGCTGTTTTTT. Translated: CASNREKNTGELFF. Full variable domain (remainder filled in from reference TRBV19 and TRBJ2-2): DGGITQSPKYLFRKEGQNVTLSCEQNLNHDAMYWYRQDPGQGLRLIYYSQIVNDFQKGDIAEGYSVSREKKESFPLTVTSAQKNPTAFYLCASNREKNTGELFFGEGSRLTVL.

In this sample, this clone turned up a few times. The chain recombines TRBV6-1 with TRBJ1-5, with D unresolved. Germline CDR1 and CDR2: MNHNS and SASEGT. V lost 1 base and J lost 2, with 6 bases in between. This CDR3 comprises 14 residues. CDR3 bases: TGTGCCAGCAGTGAAGAGCCGGGCAATCAGCCCCAGCATTTT. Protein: CASSEEPGNQPQHF.

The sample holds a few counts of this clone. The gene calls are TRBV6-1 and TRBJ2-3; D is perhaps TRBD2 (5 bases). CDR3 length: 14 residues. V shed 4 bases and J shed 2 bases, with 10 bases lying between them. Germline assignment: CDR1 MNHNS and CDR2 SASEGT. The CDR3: CASSGRTHTDTQYF. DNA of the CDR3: TGTGCCAGCAGTGGGAGGACCCACACAGATACGCAGTATTTT.

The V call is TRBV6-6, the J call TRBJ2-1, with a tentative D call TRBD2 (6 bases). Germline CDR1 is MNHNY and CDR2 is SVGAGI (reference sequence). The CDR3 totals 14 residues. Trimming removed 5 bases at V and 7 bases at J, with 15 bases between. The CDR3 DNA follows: TGTGCCAGCAGTCGGGAGTTCGGCGAAAATGAGCAGTTCTTC. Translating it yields CASSREFGENEQFF.

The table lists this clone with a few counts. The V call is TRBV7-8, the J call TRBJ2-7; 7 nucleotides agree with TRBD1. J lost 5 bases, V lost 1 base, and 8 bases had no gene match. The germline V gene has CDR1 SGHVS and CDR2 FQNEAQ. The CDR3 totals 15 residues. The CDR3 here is CASSLVGQGENEQYF. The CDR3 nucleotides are TGTGCCAGCAGCTTAGTCGGGCAGGGGGAGAACGAGCAGTACTTC.

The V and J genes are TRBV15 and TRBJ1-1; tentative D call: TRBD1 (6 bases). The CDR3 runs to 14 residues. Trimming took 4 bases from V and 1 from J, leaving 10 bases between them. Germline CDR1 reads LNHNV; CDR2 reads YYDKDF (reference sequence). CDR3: CATSTSTGNTEAFF. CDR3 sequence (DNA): TGTGCCACCAGCACCTCGACAGGGAACACTGAAGCTTTCTTT.